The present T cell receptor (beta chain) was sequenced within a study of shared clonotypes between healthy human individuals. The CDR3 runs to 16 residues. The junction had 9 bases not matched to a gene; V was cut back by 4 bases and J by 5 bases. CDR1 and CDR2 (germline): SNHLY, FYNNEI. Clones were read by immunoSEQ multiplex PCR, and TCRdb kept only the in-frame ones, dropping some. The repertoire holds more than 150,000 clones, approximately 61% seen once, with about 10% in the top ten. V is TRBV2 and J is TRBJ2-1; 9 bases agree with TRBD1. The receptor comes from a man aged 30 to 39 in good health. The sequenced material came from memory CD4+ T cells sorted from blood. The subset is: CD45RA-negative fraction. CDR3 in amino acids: CASSAYGGQGNNEQFF. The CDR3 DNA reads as TGTGCCAGCAGTGCCTATGGGGGACAGGGAAACAATGAGCAGTTCTTC.